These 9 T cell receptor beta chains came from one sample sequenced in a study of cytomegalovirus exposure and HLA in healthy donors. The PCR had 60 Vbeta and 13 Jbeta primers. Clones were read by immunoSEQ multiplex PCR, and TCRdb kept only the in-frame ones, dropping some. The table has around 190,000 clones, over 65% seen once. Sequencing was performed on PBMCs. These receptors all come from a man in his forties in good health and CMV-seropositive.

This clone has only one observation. CDR3 sequence (DNA): TGTGCCAGCAGCAGTAACCTAGCGGGGGGAGTCGGGGAGCTGTTTTTT. Protein sequence: CASSSNLAGGVGELFF. The chain combines TRBV5-4 with TRBJ2-2; TRBD2 matches 11 bases. J gave up 7 bases and V 4 bases, and 9 bases lay outside the gene matches. The CDR3 loop spans 16 amino acids. Looked up from germline, CDR1 is SGHNT and CDR2 is YYREEE (reference sequence).

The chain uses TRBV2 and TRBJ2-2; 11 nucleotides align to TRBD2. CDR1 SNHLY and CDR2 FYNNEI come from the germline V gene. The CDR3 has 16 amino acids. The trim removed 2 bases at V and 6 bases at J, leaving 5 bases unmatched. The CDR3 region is CASSEWLSGRAGELFF. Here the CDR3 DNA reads TGTGCCAGCAGTGAATGGCTTAGCGGGAGGGCCGGGGAGCTGTTTTTT.

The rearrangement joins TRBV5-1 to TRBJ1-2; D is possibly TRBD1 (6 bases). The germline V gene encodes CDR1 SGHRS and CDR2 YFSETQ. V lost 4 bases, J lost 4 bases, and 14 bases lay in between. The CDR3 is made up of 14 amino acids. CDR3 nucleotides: TGCGCCAGCAGCACGCCCACAGGGTCCTATGGCTACACCTTC. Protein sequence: CASSTPTGSYGYTF.

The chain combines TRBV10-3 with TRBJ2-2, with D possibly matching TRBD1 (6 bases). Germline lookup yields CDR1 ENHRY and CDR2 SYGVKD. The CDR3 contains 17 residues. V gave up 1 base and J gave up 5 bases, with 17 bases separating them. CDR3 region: CAISELDRQSETGELFF. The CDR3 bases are TGTGCCATCAGTGAGTTGGACAGACAAAGCGAGACCGGGGAGCTGTTTTTT.

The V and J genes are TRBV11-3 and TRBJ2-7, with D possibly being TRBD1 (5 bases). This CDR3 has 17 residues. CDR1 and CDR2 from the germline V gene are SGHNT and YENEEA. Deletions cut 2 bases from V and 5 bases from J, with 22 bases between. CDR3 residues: CASSLHVTVLFFHEQYF. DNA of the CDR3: TGTGCCAGCAGCTTACATGTGACAGTATTATTTTTCCACGAGCAGTACTTC.

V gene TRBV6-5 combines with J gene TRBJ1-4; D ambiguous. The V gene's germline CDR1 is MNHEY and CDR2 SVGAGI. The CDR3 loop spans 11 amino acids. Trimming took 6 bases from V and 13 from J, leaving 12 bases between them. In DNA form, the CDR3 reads TGTGCCAGCAGATCCACCGAGGGACTGTTTTTT. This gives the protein CASRSTEGLFF.

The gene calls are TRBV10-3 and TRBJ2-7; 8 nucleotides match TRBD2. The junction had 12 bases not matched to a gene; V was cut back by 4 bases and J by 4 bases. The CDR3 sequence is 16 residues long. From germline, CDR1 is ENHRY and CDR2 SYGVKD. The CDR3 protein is CAISGNAASGPYEQYF. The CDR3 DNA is TGTGCCATCAGTGGAAACGCGGCTAGCGGGCCTTACGAGCAGTACTTC.

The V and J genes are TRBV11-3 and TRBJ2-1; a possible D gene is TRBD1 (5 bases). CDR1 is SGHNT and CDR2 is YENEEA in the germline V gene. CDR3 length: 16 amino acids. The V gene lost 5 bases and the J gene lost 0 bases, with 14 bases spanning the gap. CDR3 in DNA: TGTGCCAGCAGCGGTAATATAGGGGCCTCCTACAATGAGCAGTTCTTC. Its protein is CASSGNIGASYNEQFF. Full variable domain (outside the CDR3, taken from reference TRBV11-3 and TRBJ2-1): EAGVVQSPRYKIIEKKQPVAFWCNPISGHNTLYWYLQNLGQGPELLIRYENEEAVDDSQLPKDRFSAERLKGVDSTLKIQPAELGDSAVYLCASSGNIGASYNEQFFGPGTRLTVL.

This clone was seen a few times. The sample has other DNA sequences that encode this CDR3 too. The CDR3 spells CAISDPTGLAGADTQYF. For the CDR3, the DNA is TGTGCCATCAGTGACCCCACGGGACTAGCGGGAGCAGATACGCAGTATTTT. The rearrangement joins TRBV10-3 to TRBJ2-3; 14 bases are a match to TRBD2. Germline CDR1 ENHRY, CDR2 SYGVKD. The CDR3 contains 17 residues. V was pared by 3 bases and J by 4 bases, with 6 bases of the junction left unmatched.